This passage covers 26 T cell receptor beta chains from one sample sequenced in a study of response to subunit inactivated influenza vaccine. TCRdb ran MiXCR on the RT-PCR reads and lists one entry per CDR3 protein. Of 550,000 to 650,000 distinct CDR3 sequences in the sample, about an eighth were seen once. Here the sequenced sample was PBMCs from blood, taken on the day of vaccination. The source of these receptors is a man in his forties or fifties who received an inactivated influenza vaccine.

This chain links TRBV7-2 with TRBJ2-7, with unresolved D. Germline CDR1 reads SGHTA; CDR2 reads FQGNSA. V shed 1 base and J shed 7 bases, with 8 bases lying between them. This CDR3 is 12 amino acids long. The CDR3 spells CASSLGPPEQYF. The CDR3 DNA sequence: TGTGCCAGCAGCTTAGGTCCGCCGGAGCAGTACTTC.

V is TRBV6-5 and J is TRBJ2-1; D perhaps matches TRBD1 (5 bases). CDR1 is MNHEY, CDR2 SVGAGI, per germline. V was clipped by 6 bases and J by 7 bases, with 10 bases between them. The CDR3 runs 12 residues. The chain's CDR3 is CASRKPGNEQFF. CDR3 DNA sequence: TGTGCCAGCAGGAAACCAGGGAATGAGCAGTTCTTC.

This clonotype was seen a handful of times. The rearrangement uses TRBV10-3 and TRBJ2-1, with 10 bases that match TRBD1. The CDR3 spans 15 residues. Germline CDR1 ENHRY, CDR2 SYGVKD. The junction had 8 bases not matched to a gene; V was cut back by 7 bases and J by 5 bases. CDR3: CAIMGTGATNNEQFF. Here the CDR3 DNA reads TGTGCCATCATGGGGACAGGGGCGACTAACAATGAGCAGTTCTTC.

This clonotype came up many times. The chain recombines TRBV7-2 with TRBJ2-4; D is undetermined. The CDR3 length is 12 residues. Germline CDR1 is SGHTA and CDR2 is FQGNSA. The ends were cut back, 4 bases at V and 11 bases at J, with 12 bases in the middle. CDR3 loop: CASSSTLAVQYF. The DNA for the CDR3 is TGTGCCAGCAGCTCGACCCTCGCTGTTCAGTACTTC.

The V call is TRBV3-1, the J call TRBJ1-1, with TRBD1 matching over 9 bases. CDR3 length equals 14 residues. Unmatched junction bases numbered 4, after V lost 4 bases and J lost 4 bases. Germline V gene data show CDR1 as LGHDT and CDR2 as YNNKEL (reference sequence). CDR3 region: CASSPTGGSTEAFF. In DNA, the CDR3 is TGTGCCAGCAGCCCGACAGGGGGGAGCACTGAAGCTTTCTTT.

This clonotype was picked up a small number of times. The chain joins TRBV4-1 to TRBJ2-3; 8 nucleotides agree with TRBD2. The CDR3 consists of 15 residues. Per the germline V gene, CDR1 is MGHRA and CDR2 is YSYEKL. The V and J ends lost 2 bases and 5 bases, in that order; junction bases with no gene match: 6. CDR3 bases: TGCGCCAGCAGCCAACCAGCGGGGGTTGGAGATACGCAGTATTTT. It encodes CASSQPAGVGDTQYF.

This clonotype was counted at least ten times. The chain employs TRBV20-1 and TRBJ2-3, with TRBD2 matching over 7 bases. The CDR3 contains 16 residues. CDR1 is DFQATT, CDR2 SNEGSKA, per germline (reference sequence). The V gene end was trimmed by 0 bases and the J gene end by 4 bases; junction bases not matched to a gene: 10. The CDR3 loop is CSARDLRGGVADTQYF. CDR3 nucleotide sequence: TGCAGTGCTAGAGATCTTCGCGGGGGTGTGGCAGATACGCAGTATTTT.

The chain recombines TRBV6-2 or TRBV6-3 with TRBJ2-7, with 8 bases identical to TRBD2. The germline gives CDR1 MNHEY, CDR2 SVGEGT. CDR3 length equals 16 residues. Unmatched junction bases numbered 13, after V lost 6 bases and J lost 3 bases. CDR3 protein: CASRPAPLADHYEQYF. The DNA for the CDR3 is TGTGCCAGCAGACCAGCACCACTAGCGGATCACTACGAGCAGTACTTC.

The chain uses TRBV5-1 and TRBJ2-4; D not resolved. This CDR3 has 13 amino acids. V was pared by 5 bases and J by 3 bases, with 9 bases between. Germline V CDR1 and CDR2: SGHRS, YFSETQ. CDR3 in DNA: TGCGCCAGCAGTTCCGACTTCAAAAACATTCAGTACTTC. Protein sequence: CASSSDFKNIQYF.

The chain is built from TRBV24-1 and TRBJ2-1; D unresolved. This CDR3 has 12 residues. V lost 4 bases to trimming and J lost 8 bases, with 8 bases between them. Germline V gives CDR1 KGHDR, CDR2 SFDVKD. The CDR3 coding sequence is TGTGCCACCAGTGAGTTTGAGGATGAGCAGTTCTTC. Amino acid sequence: CATSEFEDEQFF.

In this sample, this clonotype turned up a few times. The chain has TRBV18 and TRBJ2-7; D remains ambiguous. Looked up from germline, CDR1 is KGHSH and CDR2 is LQKENI. The ends were cut back, 3 bases at V and 2 bases at J, with 8 bases in the middle. The length of the CDR3 is 13 residues. The CDR3 DNA is TGTGCCAGCTCACCGGACCAAACCTACGAGCAGTACTTC. It translates to CASSPDQTYEQYF. Together with reference TRBV18 and TRBJ2-7, the CDR3 gives the full variable domain: NAGVMQNPRHLVRRRGQEARLRCSPMKGHSHVYWYRQLPEEGLKFMVYLQKENIIDESGMPKERFSAEFPKEGPSILRIQQVVRGDSAAYFCASSPDQTYEQYFGPGTRLTVT.

The chain has TRBV10-3 and TRBJ1-2; D perhaps matches TRBD1 (6 bases). V was cut by 7 bases and J by 8 bases, with 11 bases left in between. The germline V gene has CDR1 ENHRY and CDR2 SYGVKD. The CDR3 extends over 11 amino acids. CDR3 sequence (DNA): TGTGCCATCACGGGGGGCCAGGGCTACACCTTC. Encoded protein: CAITGGQGYTF.

This clonotype was recorded a few times. This sequence joins TRBV20-1 and TRBJ2-1; D assignment may be TRBD1 or TRBD2 (5 bases each). Germline V lookup: CDR1 DFQATT, CDR2 SNEGSKA (reference sequence). Trimming left V 5 bases short and J 7 bases short, with 15 bases between. The CDR3 runs 13 residues. The DNA for the CDR3 is TGCAGTGCTCCTACTAGTTGGGGGAATGAGCAGTTCTTC. Translated: CSAPTSWGNEQFF.

This clonotype was counted between two and nine times. The rearrangement joins TRBV5-1 to TRBJ2-1, with 7 nucleotides matching TRBD2. Germline CDR1 and CDR2: SGHRS and YFSETQ. This CDR3 is 14 amino acids long. J was trimmed by 9 bases and V by 0 bases; bases with no gene match: 6. The CDR3 is CASSLVQGGAEQFF. The CDR3 nucleotides are TGCGCCAGCAGCTTGGTCCAGGGAGGGGCTGAGCAGTTCTTC.

The V and J genes are TRBV20-1 and TRBJ1-1; perhaps TRBD1 as D (6 bases). Trimming cost V 1 base and J 2 bases, with 17 bases left between them. Germline V gene data show CDR1 as DFQATT and CDR2 as SNEGSKA (reference sequence). This CDR3 comprises 16 residues. The CDR3 spells CSARGDQDRHNTEAFF. The DNA for the CDR3 is TGCAGTGCTAGAGGTGACCAGGACAGACACAACACTGAAGCTTTCTTT.

This clonotype was seen a few times. The DNA for the CDR3 is TGCGCCAGCAGCTTGGTCCCCCCGGATACGCAGTATTTT. This sequence encodes CASSLVPPDTQYF. The rearrangement joins TRBV5-1 to TRBJ2-3; D remains ambiguous. Germline CDR1 and CDR2: SGHRS and YFSETQ. The ends were cut back, 0 bases at V and 6 bases at J, with 8 bases in the middle. The CDR3 runs 13 residues.

The chain recombines TRBV7-2 with TRBJ2-7; D is unclear. From germline, CDR1 is SGHTA and CDR2 FQGNSA. The CDR3 is 12 amino acids. Trimming took off 4 bases at V and 3 bases at J, with 7 bases between the two ends. The CDR3: CASSSVYYEQYF. CDR3 coding DNA: TGTGCCAGCAGCTCCGTGTACTACGAGCAGTACTTC.

This clonotype was recorded many times. The V call is TRBV7-2, the J call TRBJ2-7; D remains unclear. Germline V gives CDR1 SGHTA, CDR2 FQGNSA. Between the trimmed V and J ends, which lost 6 bases and 1 base, there was a span of 13 bases. The CDR3 has 14 residues. As DNA, the CDR3 is TGTGCCAGCAGATCGAACGTCGGATCCTACGAGCAGTACTTC. The encoded protein is CASRSNVGSYEQYF.

This clonotype appeared a few times. V and J are TRBV11-2 and TRBJ2-7; D gene unclear. Trimming took 0 bases from V and 7 from J, leaving 10 bases between them. The CDR3 loop spans 13 amino acids. Germline-derived CDR1 and CDR2 are SGHAT and FQNNGV. DNA of the CDR3: TGTGCCAGCAGCTTAGAACTGATGCGGGAGCAGTACTTC. Translating gives CASSLELMREQYF.

V usage is TRBV7-2 and J usage is TRBJ2-7; D may be TRBD1 or TRBD2 (5 bases each). V dropped 6 bases and J dropped 3 bases, with 12 bases sitting between them. Germline V gives CDR1 SGHTA, CDR2 FQGNSA. The CDR3 runs 13 residues. The CDR3 DNA is TGTGCCAGCAGATCCGGGACGGACTACGAGCAGTACTTC. It yields the protein CASRSGTDYEQYF.

This clonotype was counted between two and nine times. The chain has TRBV7-2 and TRBJ1-4, with D unresolved. The ends were cut back, 5 bases at V and 4 bases at J, with 17 bases in the middle. Germline V lookup: CDR1 SGHTA, CDR2 FQGNSA. This CDR3 has 16 residues. The CDR3 spells CASSPTATALNEKLFF. The CDR3 region has the DNA TGTGCCAGCAGCCCCACTGCTACGGCCCTTAATGAAAAACTGTTTTTT.

The gene calls are TRBV6-2 or TRBV6-3 and TRBJ1-5; D ambiguous. Trimming took 2 bases from V and 0 from J, leaving 11 bases between them. Germline loops: CDR1 MNHEY, CDR2 SVGEGT. The CDR3 extends over 16 amino acids. As DNA, the CDR3 is TGTGCCAGCAGTTACACTCCGGCGGCTAGCAATCAGCCCCAGCATTTT. Translated, it gives CASSYTPAASNQPQHF.

This clonotype was picked up many times. This chain joins TRBV4-2 and TRBJ1-1; TRBD1 is a possible D gene (5 bases). Between the trimmed V and J ends, which lost 0 bases and 0 bases, there was a span of 8 bases. The germline gives CDR1 LGHNA, CDR2 YNFKEQ. CDR3 length equals 15 residues. The CDR3 DNA reads TGTGCCAGCAGCCAAGATTGGGGGGTGAACACTGAAGCTTTCTTT. Translation: CASSQDWGVNTEAFF.

This clonotype has at least ten counts. The rearrangement links TRBV3-1 to TRBJ2-1; D unclear. With 4 bases removed from V and 0 bases from J, the gap between germline ends came to 10 bases. This CDR3 is 15 amino acids long. Germline V gene lookup returns CDR1 LGHDT and CDR2 YNNKEL (reference sequence). The CDR3 DNA is TGTGCCAGCAGCCGCGTACATAGCTCCTACAATGAGCAGTTCTTC. Residues: CASSRVHSSYNEQFF.

This clonotype was seen only a few times. V usage is TRBV20-1 and J usage is TRBJ2-1; maybe TRBD1 (6 bases). Deletions cut 0 bases from V and 2 bases from J, with 14 bases between. CDR3 length: 16 residues. The germline CDR1 and CDR2 sequences are DFQATT and SNEGSKA (reference sequence). This chain's CDR3 is CSARDLTTGAYNEQFF. DNA for the CDR3: TGCAGTGCTAGAGATCTGACGACAGGTGCCTACAATGAGCAGTTCTTC.

CDR3 nucleotide sequence: TGTGCCAGCAGCTTACAGGGGACCCCCAGAGAGACCCAGTACTTC. Protein: CASSLQGTPRETQYF. V and J are TRBV14 and TRBJ2-5; 7 nucleotides align to TRBD1. This CDR3 region has 15 residues. V trimming: 5 bases; J trimming: 4 bases; junction bases outside the gene matches: 10. Germline V lookup: CDR1 SGHDN, CDR2 FVKESK.